This T cell receptor (beta chain) is from a study of T cells in Graves' hyperthyroidism and ophthalmopathy. Exclusion followed for patients with uncontrolled infection, other autoimmune disease, pregnancy or lactation. There were TCR beta CDR3 regions amplified from RNA transcripts. With the HTBI primer set, the TCR CDR3 went through a first round of RT-PCR. Via MiXCR, TCRdb re-called the multiplex PCR reads, giving one row per CDR3 protein. In the table there are approximately 630,000 distinct CDR3 sequences, 16% of which are singletons. This clonotype has at least ten counts. Its cognate antigen is unknown. Overall study findings and caveats: The model's output predicted ophthalmopathy at a median of roughly 6.9 months prior to onset. Researchers report that a 13 V-J model separated ophthalmopathy from stable hyperthyroidism. In the blood, most expanded thyroid clonotypes above 0.001 appeared as well.

V was pared by 6 bases and J by 8 bases, with 16 bases between. The CDR3 runs 14 residues. Germline CDR1 is SNHLY and CDR2 is FYNNEI. Sequencing was performed on blood. The source is a woman in her twenties or thirties with Graves' hyperthyroidism. The J gene is TRBJ1-4, the V gene TRBV2, with TRBD1 as a possible D gene (6 bases). DNA of the CDR3: TGTGCCAGCAGCGTAACAGGGCTGGGGGAAAAACTGTTTTTT. Protein product: CASSVTGLGEKLFF.